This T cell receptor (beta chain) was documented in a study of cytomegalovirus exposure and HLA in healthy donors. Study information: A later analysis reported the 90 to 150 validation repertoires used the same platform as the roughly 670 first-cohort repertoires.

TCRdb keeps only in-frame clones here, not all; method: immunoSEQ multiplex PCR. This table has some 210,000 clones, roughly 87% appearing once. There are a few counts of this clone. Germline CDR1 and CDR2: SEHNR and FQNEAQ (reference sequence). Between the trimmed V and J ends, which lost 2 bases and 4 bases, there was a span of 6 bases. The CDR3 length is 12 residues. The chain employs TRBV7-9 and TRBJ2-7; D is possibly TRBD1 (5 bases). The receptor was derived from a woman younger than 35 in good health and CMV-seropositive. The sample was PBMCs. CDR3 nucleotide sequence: TGTGCCAGCAGCTTACAGGGTTACGAGCAGTACTTC. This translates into CASSLQGYEQYF.